One TCR beta chain is described in this entry. What it recognizes is unknown. The data were obtained in a study of identifying expanded T cells in peripheral blood. Germline V gene data show CDR1 as SGHDT and CDR2 as YYEEEE. V shed 0 bases and J shed 4 bases, with 14 bases lying between them. The CDR3 extends over 15 amino acids. Here immunoSEQ multiplex PCR was the method, and the copy in TCRdb shows in-frame clones only, minus some. This table has around 90,000 clones, about 91% appearing once. No infections or other immune events were documented during collection. Study conclusions and caveats: About 1.2 clones differed between technical replicates, versus roughly 16 and 20 over time. Approximately 2-week clone count variance significantly increased as total template count grew.

The sequence came from a person aged 18 to 70 in good health. The sequenced sample consisted of blood. V usage is TRBV5-6 and J usage is TRBJ2-7; D might be TRBD1 (6 bases). The CDR3 sequence is CASSLVWNRAYEQYF. CDR3 sequence (DNA): TGTGCCAGCAGCTTGGTGTGGAACAGGGCTTACGAGCAGTACTTC. The full variable domain, with the rest looked up from reference TRBV5-6 and TRBJ2-7, is DAGVTQSPTHLIKTRGQQVTLRCSPKSGHDTVSWYQQALGQGPQFIFQYYEEEERQRGNFPDRFSGHQFPNYSSELNVNALLLGDSALYLCASSLVWNRAYEQYFGPGTRLTVT.